The 17 T cell receptor beta chains listed next were all sequenced from one sample in a study of beta chain features in type 1 diabetes. Expressed TCRB transcripts were sequenced because the entire RNA isolate underwent reverse transcription. Sequencing used immunoSEQ multiplex PCR; TCRdb keeps in-frame clones, though not all of them. The sample contains about 160,000 clones, 8.1% of which appear only once. Sample: central memory CD4+ T cells from blood. Source of these receptors: a man aged 18 to 29 in good health.

This clone showed up many times. The rearrangement joins TRBV4-3 to TRBJ2-1; a weak D match, TRBD1 (7 bases). The CDR3 consists of 15 residues. Trimming removed 4 bases at V and 2 bases at J, with 12 bases between. CDR1 is LGHNA and CDR2 is YSLEER in the germline V gene. CDR3 sequence (DNA): TGCGCCAGCAGCCTAGACAGGGAGGCCTACAATGAGCAGTTCTTC. Translating gives CASSLDREAYNEQFF.

The CDR3 coding sequence is TGTGCCAGCACCCAACAGCAGAACACTGAAGCTTTCTTT. This translates into CASTQQQNTEAFF. This rearrangement joins TRBV6-1 to TRBJ1-1; D is unresolved. The CDR3 runs to 13 residues. Trimming pared 7 bases from V and 1 base from J, leaving 10 bases between. Germline CDR1 and CDR2: MNHNS and SASEGT.

This clone has a count of ten or more. The V and J genes are TRBV4-3 and TRBJ2-5; possibly TRBD1 for D (5 bases). Trimming cost V 0 bases and J 7 bases, with 15 bases left between them. This CDR3 spans 15 amino acids. Germline V lookup: CDR1 LGHNA, CDR2 YSLEER. The CDR3 here is CASSQDRGLSGTQYF. The CDR3 nucleotides are TGCGCCAGCAGCCAAGATAGGGGTCTATCAGGGACCCAGTACTTC.

CDR3 coding DNA: TGTGCCAGCAGTGGCAGGGGAGCTTCGCTGTCCGGGGAGCTGTTTTTT. Translating gives CASSGRGASLSGELFF. The chain combines TRBV6-1 with TRBJ2-2, with D possibly TRBD1 on 6 matching bases. This CDR3 contains 16 residues. The V gene lost 4 bases and the J gene lost 6 bases, with 18 bases spanning the gap. CDR1 MNHNS and CDR2 SASEGT come from the germline V gene.

The chain combines TRBV25-1 with TRBJ2-5, with a tentative D call TRBD2 (6 bases). Germline V lookup: CDR1 MGHDK, CDR2 SYGVNS. V was cut by 1 base and J by 5 bases, with 14 bases left in between. CDR3 length: 15 amino acids. The CDR3 DNA follows: TGTGCCAGCAGTGAATGGCTTGGGGGGTCGGAGACCCAGTACTTC. It specifies CASSEWLGGSETQYF.

This clone was seen only a few times. The V gene is TRBV30, the J gene TRBJ2-2; TRBD1 is a possible D gene (7 bases). Looked up from germline, CDR1 is GTSNPN and CDR2 is SVGIG (reference sequence). The V and J ends lost 2 bases and 3 bases respectively, with 10 bases between them. The CDR3 has 14 residues. The CDR3 nucleotides are TGTGCCTGGAGTCAGGGGGGATACACCGGGGAGCTGTTTTTT. The encoded protein is CAWSQGGYTGELFF.

The rearrangement links TRBV29-1 to TRBJ2-5; 7 bases are a match to TRBD1. Germline CDR1 and CDR2: SQVTM and ANQGSEA. This CDR3 region has 13 residues. The V and J ends lost 4 bases and 3 bases, in that order; junction bases with no gene match: 5. CDR3 residues: CSVGQQGKETQYF. The CDR3 region has the DNA TGCAGCGTTGGGCAACAGGGGAAAGAGACCCAGTACTTC.

The chain employs TRBV19 and TRBJ2-4, with 7 bases lining up with TRBD2. The germline V gene has CDR1 LNHDA and CDR2 SQIVND (reference sequence). CDR3 length equals 15 residues. With V trimmed by 3 bases and J by 2 bases, 4 bases remained unmatched. CDR3 nucleotides: TGTGCCAGTAGTATCGGGGGGAGGACCAAAAACATTCAGTACTTC. This codes for CASSIGGRTKNIQYF.

CDR3 sequence: CSVVARGQETQYF. CDR3 DNA: TGCAGCGTTGTAGCTCGTGGGCAAGAGACCCAGTACTTC. The chain carries TRBV29-1 and TRBJ2-5; D remains ambiguous. V lost 4 bases and J lost 2, with 11 bases in between. CDR1 is SQVTM and CDR2 is ANQGSEA in the germline V gene. This CDR3 is 13 amino acids long.

This clone has a handful of counts. This chain joins TRBV7-2 and TRBJ2-5, with 7 bases matching TRBD2. The junction had 3 bases not matched to a gene; V was cut back by 1 base and J by 4 bases. Germline assignment: CDR1 SGHTA and CDR2 FQGNSA. The CDR3 covers 14 residues. Here the CDR3 DNA reads TGTGCCAGCAGCTTAGAGGGAGGGACAGAGACCCAGTACTTC. Amino acids: CASSLEGGTETQYF.

The chain recombines TRBV14 with TRBJ1-4; D gene uncertain. Trimming took off 2 bases at V and 5 bases at J, with 6 bases between the two ends. CDR1 is SGHDN and CDR2 is FVKESK in the germline V gene. The CDR3 loop spans 13 amino acids. The CDR3 loop reads CASSQNRNEKLFF. The CDR3 region has the DNA TGTGCCAGCAGCCAAAATCGGAATGAAAAACTGTTTTTT. The variable domain in full, completed from reference TRBV14 and TRBJ1-4, reads EAGVTQFPSHSVIEKGQTVTLRCDPISGHDNLYWYRRVMGKEIKFLLHFVKESKQDESGMPNNRFLAERTGGTYSTLKVQPAELEDSGVYFCASSQNRNEKLFFGSGTQLSVL.

This clone showed up just a few times. The chain links TRBV19 to TRBJ2-1; D perhaps matches TRBD2 (5 bases). This CDR3 has 14 residues. CDR1 and CDR2 (germline): LNHDA, SQIVND (reference sequence). V was trimmed by 10 bases and J by 3 bases, leaving 16 bases between them. The DNA for the CDR3 is TGTGCCACCTCTCCGGAGGCTTACTACAATGAGCAGTTCTTC. It yields the protein CATSPEAYYNEQFF.

The table lists this clone with many counts. The chain carries TRBV30 and TRBJ2-1; 11 bases align to TRBD2. Germline values: CDR1 GTSNPN, CDR2 SVGIG (reference sequence). With 3 bases clipped from V and 9 bases from J, the junction kept 10 bases outside the gene matches. This CDR3 is built from 15 residues. The CDR3: CAWRGPGLAVGEQFF. The DNA for the CDR3 is TGTGCCTGGAGGGGACCGGGACTAGCGGTTGGTGAGCAGTTCTTC. Drawing the rest from reference TRBV30 and TRBJ2-1, the complete variable domain is SQTIHQWPATLVQPVGSPLSLECTVEGTSNPNLYWYRQAAGRGLQLLFYSVGIGQISSEVPQNLSASRPQDRQFILSSKKLLLSDSGFYLCAWRGPGLAVGEQFFGPGTRLTVL.

The chain employs TRBV5-4 and TRBJ2-2; TRBD2 might be the D (5 bases). V lost 3 bases, J lost 3 bases, and 12 bases lay in between. The CDR3 spans 15 residues. CDR1 is SGHNT, CDR2 YYREEE, per germline (reference sequence). The CDR3 here is CASSSRRVHTGELFF. The CDR3 DNA sequence: TGTGCCAGCAGCTCTCGGCGGGTACACACCGGGGAGCTGTTTTTT.

This clone occurred a few times. This rearrangement joins TRBV5-5 to TRBJ1-4; perhaps TRBD1 as D (6 bases). The V gene lost 4 bases and the J gene lost 6 bases, with 13 bases spanning the gap. The CDR3 has 14 amino acids. The V gene's germline CDR1 is SGHKS and CDR2 YYEKEE (reference sequence). DNA for the CDR3: TGTGCCAGCAGCCTGGGGGGCCGGGATGAAAAACTGTTTTTT. Protein: CASSLGGRDEKLFF. Using reference TRBV5-5 and TRBJ1-4 for the parts outside the CDR3, the full variable domain is DAGVTQSPTHLIKTRGQQVTLRCSPISGHKSVSWYQQVLGQGPQFIFQYYEKEERGRGNFPDRFSARQFPNYSSELNVNALLLGDSALYLCASSLGGRDEKLFFGSGTQLSVL.

This clone came up many times. This rearrangement joins TRBV4-3 to TRBJ2-1, with D unclear. V lost 4 bases, J lost 0 bases, and 10 bases lay in between. This CDR3 comprises 15 residues. CDR1 LGHNA and CDR2 YSLEER come from the germline V gene. CDR3 coding DNA: TGCGCCAGCAGCCTGTCACAGAGCTCCTACAATGAGCAGTTCTTC. Its translation is CASSLSQSSYNEQFF.

This clone has a handful of counts. As DNA, the CDR3 is TGTGCCAGCTCACCACCGCCAGGACACTACGAGCAGTACTTC. Translation: CASSPPPGHYEQYF. This chain connects TRBV18 to TRBJ2-7; D is possibly TRBD1 (5 bases). Germline V gene sequence: CDR1 KGHSH, CDR2 LQKENI. The ends were cut back, 0 bases at V and 3 bases at J, with 9 bases in the middle. This CDR3 has 14 amino acids.